This T cell receptor (beta chain) originates from a study of cytomegalovirus exposure and HLA in healthy donors. The study's findings and limits: A later look showed TCR association rates differing by HLA locus, highest for DRB1 and lowest for HLA-C.

Regarding donors, all were healthy bone marrow donors. Donors counted as nominally healthy when sampled, yet unrecorded immune exposures were likely. The study ran its PCR with 60 Vbeta and 13 Jbeta primers. Some clones are missing from TCRdb's copy, which holds only in-frame ones; the method was immunoSEQ multiplex PCR. The sample has about 98,000 clones, about three quarters seen once. As for this clone: The antigen is undetermined.

The CDR3 extends over 13 amino acids. Germline CDR1 is SGHNT and CDR2 is YYREEE (reference sequence). V lost 2 bases, J lost 4 bases, and 7 bases lay in between. The source of this sequence is a man aged 35 to 55 in good health and CMV-seronegative. The sample comprised PBMCs. The J gene is TRBJ1-5, the V gene TRBV5-4; a possible D gene is TRBD1 (5 bases). CDR3 residues: CASSLGENQPQHF. In nucleotides, the CDR3 is TGTGCCAGCAGCTTAGGGGAAAATCAGCCCCAGCATTTT.